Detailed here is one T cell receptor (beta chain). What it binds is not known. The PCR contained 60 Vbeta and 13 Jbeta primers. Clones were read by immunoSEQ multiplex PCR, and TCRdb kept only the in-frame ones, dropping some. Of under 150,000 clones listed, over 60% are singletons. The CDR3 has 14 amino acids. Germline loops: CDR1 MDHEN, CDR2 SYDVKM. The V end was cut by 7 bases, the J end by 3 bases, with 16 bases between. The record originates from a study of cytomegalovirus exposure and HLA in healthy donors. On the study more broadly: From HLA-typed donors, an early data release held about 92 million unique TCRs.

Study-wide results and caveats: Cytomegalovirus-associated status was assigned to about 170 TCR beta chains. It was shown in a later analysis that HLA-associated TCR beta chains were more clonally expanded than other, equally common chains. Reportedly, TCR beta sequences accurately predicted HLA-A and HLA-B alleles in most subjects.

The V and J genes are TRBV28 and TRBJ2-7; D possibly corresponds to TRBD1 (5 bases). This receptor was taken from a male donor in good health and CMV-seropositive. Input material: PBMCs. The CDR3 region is CASTLDRGHYEQYF. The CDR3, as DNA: TGTGCCAGCACCCTAGACAGAGGTCACTACGAGCAGTACTTC.